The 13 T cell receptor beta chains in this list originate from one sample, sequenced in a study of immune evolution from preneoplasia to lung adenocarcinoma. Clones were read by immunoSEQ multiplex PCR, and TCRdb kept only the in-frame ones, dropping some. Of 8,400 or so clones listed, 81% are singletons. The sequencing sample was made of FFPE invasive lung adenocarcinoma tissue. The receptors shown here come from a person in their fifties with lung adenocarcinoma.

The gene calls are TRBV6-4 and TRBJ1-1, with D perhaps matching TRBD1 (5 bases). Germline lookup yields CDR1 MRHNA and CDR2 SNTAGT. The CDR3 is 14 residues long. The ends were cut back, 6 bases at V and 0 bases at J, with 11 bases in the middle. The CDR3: CASSRDRMNTEAFF. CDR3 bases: TGTGCCAGCAGCCGGGACCGCATGAACACTGAAGCTTTCTTT.

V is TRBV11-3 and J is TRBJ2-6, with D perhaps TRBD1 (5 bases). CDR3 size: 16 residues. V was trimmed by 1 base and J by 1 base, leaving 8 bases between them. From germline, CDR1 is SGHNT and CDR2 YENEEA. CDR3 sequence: CASSLGGASGANVLTF. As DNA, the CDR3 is TGTGCCAGCAGCTTAGGGGGCGCTTCTGGGGCCAACGTCCTGACTTTC.

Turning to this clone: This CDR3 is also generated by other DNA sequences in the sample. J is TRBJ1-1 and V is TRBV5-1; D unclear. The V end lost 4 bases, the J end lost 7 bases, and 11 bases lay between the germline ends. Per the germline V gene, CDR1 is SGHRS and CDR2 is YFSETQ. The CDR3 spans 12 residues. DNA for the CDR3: TGCGCCAGCAGCCTGGAGGGCAGTGAAGCTTTCTTT. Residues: CASSLEGSEAFF. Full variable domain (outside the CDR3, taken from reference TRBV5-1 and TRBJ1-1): KAGVTQTPRYLIKTRGQQVTLSCSPISGHRSVSWYQQTPGQGLQFLFEYFSETQRNKGNFPGRFSGRQFSNSRSEMNVSTLELGDSALYLCASSLEGSEAFFGQGTRLTVV.

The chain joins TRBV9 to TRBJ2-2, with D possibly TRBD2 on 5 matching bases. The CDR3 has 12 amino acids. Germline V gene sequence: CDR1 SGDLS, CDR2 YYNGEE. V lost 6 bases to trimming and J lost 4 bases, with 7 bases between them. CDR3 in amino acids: CASNGITGELFF. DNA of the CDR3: TGTGCCAGCAACGGGATCACCGGGGAGCTGTTTTTT. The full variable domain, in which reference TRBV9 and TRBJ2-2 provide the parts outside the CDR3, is DSGVTQTPKHLITATGQRVTLRCSPRSGDLSVYWYQQSLDQGLQFLIQYYNGEERAKGNILERFSAQQFPDLHSELNLSSLELGDSALYFCASNGITGELFFGEGSRLTVL.

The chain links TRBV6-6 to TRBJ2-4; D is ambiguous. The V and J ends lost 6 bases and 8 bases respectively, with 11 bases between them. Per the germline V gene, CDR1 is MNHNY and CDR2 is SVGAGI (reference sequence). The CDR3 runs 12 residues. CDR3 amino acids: CASSPPHYIQYF. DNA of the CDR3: TGTGCCAGCAGCCCTCCACACTACATTCAGTACTTC.

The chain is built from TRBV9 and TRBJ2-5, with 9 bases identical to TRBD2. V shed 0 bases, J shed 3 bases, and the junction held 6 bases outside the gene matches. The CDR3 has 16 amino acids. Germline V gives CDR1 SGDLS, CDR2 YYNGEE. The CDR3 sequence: CASSVGSAGGEETQYF. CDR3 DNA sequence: TGTGCCAGCAGCGTAGGCTCAGCGGGGGGCGAAGAGACCCAGTACTTC.

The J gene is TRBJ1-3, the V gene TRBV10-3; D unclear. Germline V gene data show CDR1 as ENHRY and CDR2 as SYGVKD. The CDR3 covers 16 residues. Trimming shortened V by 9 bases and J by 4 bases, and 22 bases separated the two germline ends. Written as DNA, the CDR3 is TGTGCCATTAAAATTTCGTTGTGGGATGCCGGAAACACCATATATTTT. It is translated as CAIKISLWDAGNTIYF.

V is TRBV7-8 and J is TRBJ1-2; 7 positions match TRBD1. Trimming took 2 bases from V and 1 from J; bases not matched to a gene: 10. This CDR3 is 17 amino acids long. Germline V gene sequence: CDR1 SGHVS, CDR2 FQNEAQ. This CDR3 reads CASSLTDRADVNYGYTF. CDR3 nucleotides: TGTGCCAGCAGCTTAACCGACAGGGCGGACGTTAACTATGGCTACACCTTC.

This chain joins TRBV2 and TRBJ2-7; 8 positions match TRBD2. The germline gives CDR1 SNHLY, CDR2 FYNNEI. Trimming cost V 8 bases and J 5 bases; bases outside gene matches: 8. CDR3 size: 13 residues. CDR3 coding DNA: TGTGCCAGCCGGACGGGAGGGTCTCACGAGCAGTACTTC. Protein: CASRTGGSHEQYF.

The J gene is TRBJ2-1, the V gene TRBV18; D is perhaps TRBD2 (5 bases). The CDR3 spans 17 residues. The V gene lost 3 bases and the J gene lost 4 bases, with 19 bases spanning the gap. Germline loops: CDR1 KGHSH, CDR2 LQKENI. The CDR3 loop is CASSPGVGLGQYNEQFF. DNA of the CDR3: TGTGCCAGCTCACCCGGGGTTGGGCTAGGGCAATACAATGAGCAGTTCTTC.

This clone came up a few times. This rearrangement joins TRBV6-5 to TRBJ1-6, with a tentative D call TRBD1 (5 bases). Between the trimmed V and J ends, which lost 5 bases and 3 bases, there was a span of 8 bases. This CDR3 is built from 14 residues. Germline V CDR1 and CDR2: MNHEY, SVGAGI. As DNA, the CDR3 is TGTGCCAGCAGTCGACAGATCTATAATTCACCCCTCCACTTT. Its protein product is CASSRQIYNSPLHF.

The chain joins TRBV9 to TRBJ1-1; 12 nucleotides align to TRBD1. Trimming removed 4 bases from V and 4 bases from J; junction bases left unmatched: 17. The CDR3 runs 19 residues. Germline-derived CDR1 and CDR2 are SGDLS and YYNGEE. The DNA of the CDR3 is TGTGCCAGCAGCCCACAATTGGGGACAGGGGGCGGTTGGGTCACTGAAGCTTTCTTT. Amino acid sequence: CASSPQLGTGGGWVTEAFF.

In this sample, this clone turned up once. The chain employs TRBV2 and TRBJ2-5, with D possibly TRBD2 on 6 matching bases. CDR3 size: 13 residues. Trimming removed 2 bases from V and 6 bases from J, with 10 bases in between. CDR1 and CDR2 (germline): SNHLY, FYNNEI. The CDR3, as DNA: TGTGCCAGCAGTGAAAGGCTAGCGCAGACCCAGTACTTC. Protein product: CASSERLAQTQYF.